The 20 T cell receptor beta chains below come from one sample, sequenced in a study of T cells after yellow fever vaccination. TCRdb re-called the 5' RACE reads through MiXCR, storing one row per CDR3 protein. This table holds just under 600,000 distinct CDR3 sequences, about 14% found once. The sequencing used PBMCs, collected on the day of the yellow fever booster vaccination. These receptors all stem from a man aged 25 to 45 who received the YFV17D yellow fever vaccine.

This sequence joins TRBV18 and TRBJ2-7; D not certain. V was pared by 3 bases and J by 2 bases, with 14 bases between. This CDR3 is built from 15 residues. Germline CDR1 KGHSH, CDR2 LQKENI. The CDR3 is CASSPKEGKAYEQYF. The CDR3 DNA reads as TGTGCCAGCTCACCCAAGGAAGGGAAGGCCTACGAGCAGTACTTC. The full variable domain, in which reference TRBV18 and TRBJ2-7 provide the parts outside the CDR3, is NAGVMQNPRHLVRRRGQEARLRCSPMKGHSHVYWYRQLPEEGLKFMVYLQKENIIDESGMPKERFSAEFPKEGPSILRIQQVVRGDSAAYFCASSPKEGKAYEQYFGPGTRLTVT.

This sequence joins TRBV4-3 and TRBJ2-7; 13 positions match TRBD2. CDR3 size: 17 residues. V shed 0 bases, J shed 7 bases, and the junction held 9 bases outside the gene matches. CDR1 is LGHNA, CDR2 YSLEER, per germline. The CDR3 loop reads CASSQEPILAGGGEQYF. Written as DNA, the CDR3 is TGCGCCAGCAGCCAAGAGCCGATACTAGCGGGAGGGGGTGAGCAGTACTTC.

This clonotype was picked up a small number of times. The rearrangement uses TRBV11-2 and TRBJ2-3, with 9 bases identical to TRBD2. The junction had 16 bases not matched to a gene; V was cut back by 2 bases and J by 4 bases. Germline lookup yields CDR1 SGHAT and CDR2 FQNNGV. There are 19 residues in the CDR3. The DNA for the CDR3 is TGTGCCAGCAGCTTAACCCCTAGGGGAAGCGGGAGGTCGGCAGATACGCAGTATTTT. Protein sequence: CASSLTPRGSGRSADTQYF.

In this sample, this clonotype turned up a few times. The chain links TRBV6-2 or TRBV6-3 to TRBJ2-7, with 7 bases lining up with TRBD2. V shed 7 bases, J shed 6 bases, and the junction held 9 bases outside the gene matches. This CDR3 spans 13 amino acids. Germline V gene lookup returns CDR1 MNHEY and CDR2 SVGEGT. CDR3 loop: CASTPGGRTEQYF. CDR3 DNA sequence: TGTGCCAGCACCCCGGGAGGAAGAACCGAGCAGTACTTC.

The chain recombines TRBV19 with TRBJ1-1; D is ambiguous. The V gene lost 0 bases and the J gene lost 4 bases, with 12 bases spanning the gap. From germline, CDR1 is LNHDA and CDR2 SQIVND (reference sequence). This CDR3 spans 15 amino acids. The CDR3 coding sequence is TGTGCCAGTAGTATAGACCCGCACTCGGGCACTGAAGCTTTCTTT. Its protein is CASSIDPHSGTEAFF.

This clonotype has only a few counts. J is TRBJ1-1 and V is TRBV5-1; the match to TRBD1 covers 10 bases. The germline V gene has CDR1 SGHRS and CDR2 YFSETQ. The CDR3 contains 14 residues. V lost 3 bases to trimming and J lost 3 bases; unmatched junction nucleotides: 2. CDR3 nucleotide sequence: TGCGCCAGCAGCTGGGACAGGGGATACACTGAAGCTTTCTTT. Amino acids: CASSWDRGYTEAFF.

The CDR3 DNA is TGTGCCAGCAGCTCGAGGACTAGCGGGATAGAGACCCAGTACTTC. Translation: CASSSRTSGIETQYF. The V call is TRBV5-4, the J call TRBJ2-5; 12 nucleotides agree with TRBD2. Germline loops: CDR1 SGHNT, CDR2 YYREEE (reference sequence). The V segment lost 3 bases and the J segment 4 bases; nucleotides outside the gene matches: 4. The CDR3 loop spans 15 amino acids.

The genes are TRBV6-5 and TRBJ2-7; perhaps TRBD2 as D (5 bases). This CDR3 contains 16 residues. The V gene's germline CDR1 is MNHEY and CDR2 SVGAGI. Trimming pared 0 bases from V and 1 base from J, leaving 13 bases between. CDR3 protein: CASSYSPAASSYEQYF. The DNA of the CDR3 is TGTGCCAGCAGTTACTCGCCAGCGGCTAGTTCCTACGAGCAGTACTTC.

There are a few counts of this clonotype. The rearrangement uses TRBV7-9 and TRBJ2-7; a possible D gene is TRBD2 (5 bases). The CDR3 extends over 15 amino acids. V lost 5 bases, J lost 0 bases, and 14 bases lay in between. The germline V gene encodes CDR1 SEHNR and CDR2 FQNEAQ (reference sequence). The CDR3, as DNA: TGTGCCAGCAGCCCGAGCGAGGGCCTCTCCTACGAGCAGTACTTC. Amino acids: CASSPSEGLSYEQYF.

The chain couples TRBV5-1 to TRBJ2-7; 7 nucleotides line up with TRBD1. Trimming took 1 base from V and 6 from J; bases not matched to a gene: 10. Per the germline V gene, CDR1 is SGHRS and CDR2 is YFSETQ. The CDR3 sequence is 15 residues long. This CDR3 reads CASSLNVGAGGEQYF. CDR3 sequence (DNA): TGCGCCAGCAGCTTGAATGTAGGGGCAGGGGGCGAGCAGTACTTC. Full variable domain (rest looked up from reference TRBV5-1 and TRBJ2-7): KAGVTQTPRYLIKTRGQQVTLSCSPISGHRSVSWYQQTPGQGLQFLFEYFSETQRNKGNFPGRFSGRQFSNSRSEMNVSTLELGDSALYLCASSLNVGAGGEQYFGPGTRLTVT.

This clonotype came up a few times. This chain links TRBV7-3 with TRBJ1-6; possibly TRBD1 for D (5 bases). CDR1 is SGHTA, CDR2 FQGTGA, per germline. CDR3 length equals 14 residues. V lost 5 bases and J 9 bases, leaving 14 bases between the germline ends. Here the CDR3 reads CASSPGGYPSPLHF. The CDR3 bases are TGTGCCAGCAGCCCGGGGGGTTACCCTTCACCCCTCCACTTT.

V is TRBV6-5 and J is TRBJ2-1; the D call may be TRBD1 or TRBD2 (5 bases each). Trimming took 0 bases from V and 4 from J, leaving 7 bases between them. Germline V gene sequence: CDR1 MNHEY, CDR2 SVGAGI. The CDR3 extends over 14 amino acids. CDR3 DNA sequence: TGTGCCAGCAGTTACTCGGGGGAGTACAATGAGCAGTTCTTC. It codes for CASSYSGEYNEQFF.

The CDR3 nucleotides are TGTGCCAGCAGTACCCAGGGGGGATCCTACGAGCAGTACTTC. Translation gives CASSTQGGSYEQYF. The V call is TRBV6-1, the J call TRBJ2-7, with D maybe TRBD1 (7 bases). CDR1 is MNHNS and CDR2 is SASEGT in the germline V gene. This CDR3 has 14 residues. Trimming shortened V by 5 bases and J by 1 base, and 12 bases separated the two germline ends.

J is TRBJ1-6 and V is TRBV9; D is perhaps TRBD1 (5 bases). The germline V gene has CDR1 SGDLS and CDR2 YYNGEE. This CDR3 is built from 15 residues. The V and J ends lost 2 bases and 7 bases respectively, with 13 bases between them. The CDR3 region is CASSVGTTRNSPLHF. For the CDR3, the DNA is TGTGCCAGCAGCGTTGGGACGACCAGAAATTCACCCCTCCACTTT.

This chain links TRBV5-1 with TRBJ2-3, with D possibly called TRBD1 or TRBD2 (5 bases each). Germline-derived CDR1 and CDR2 are SGHRS and YFSETQ. V was clipped by 4 bases and J by 5 bases, with 11 bases between them. The CDR3 totals 13 residues. The CDR3 sequence: CASSGDRGDTQYF. The CDR3 DNA sequence: TGCGCCAGCAGCGGGGACCGGGGAGATACGCAGTATTTT.

The rearrangement joins TRBV15 to TRBJ2-1; a weak D match, TRBD1 (6 bases). The ends were cut back, 4 bases at V and 9 bases at J, with 16 bases in the middle. The CDR3 has 14 residues. Looked up from germline, CDR1 is LNHNV and CDR2 is YYDKDF (reference sequence). This CDR3 is CATSKGQYEVEQFF. The CDR3 DNA reads as TGTGCCACCAGCAAAGGACAGTACGAGGTTGAGCAGTTCTTC.

The rearrangement uses TRBV12-3 or TRBV12-4 and TRBJ1-5; no definite D call. CDR3 length: 12 amino acids. Trimming cost V 6 bases and J 7 bases, with 10 bases left between them. For the CDR3, the DNA is TGTGCCAGCAGCTCCGATAAACAGCCCCAGCATTTT. It specifies CASSSDKQPQHF.

J is TRBJ2-7 and V is TRBV12-3 or TRBV12-4; the match to TRBD1 covers 7 bases. V lost 6 bases and J lost 9; bases outside the gene matches: 8. This CDR3 has 12 residues. CDR3 protein: CASSLTGLGQYF. CDR3 bases: TGTGCCAGCAGCCTGACAGGGCTAGGGCAGTACTTC.

This chain links TRBV9 with TRBJ2-7; D could derive from TRBD1 or TRBD2 (6 bases each). V shed 7 bases and J shed 5 bases, with 19 bases lying between them. There are 14 residues in the CDR3. The germline V gene encodes CDR1 SGDLS and CDR2 YYNGEE. This CDR3 reads CASGIGGRQDEQYF. The CDR3 DNA follows: TGTGCCAGCGGGATAGGGGGGCGCCAGGACGAGCAGTACTTC.

This clonotype came up a few times. The rearrangement uses TRBV6-1 and TRBJ2-5, with 12 bases that match TRBD2. The CDR3 length is 15 residues. The ends lost 6 bases at V and 7 bases at J; junction bases unmatched: 9. Germline V lookup: CDR1 MNHNS, CDR2 SASEGT. Here the CDR3 DNA reads TGTGCCAGCAGCGAGACTAGCGGGAGATATGGGACCCAGTACTTC. Amino acids: CASSETSGRYGTQYF.